This TCR beta chain was obtained from a study of blood T cell repertoires in COVID-19. Study summary: There were acute and convalescent COVID-19 samples, and they came from the United States, Italy and Spain.

This clone was detected only a few times. Assignment of participants to cohorts was predicated upon participant-reported clinical history. As originally analysed: Scientists estimated how many nucleated cells there were by amplifying reference gene primers. Profiling relied on immunoSEQ multiplex PCR, and the TCRdb table lists in-frame clones only, not all of them. That table is the source of V, J and clone size, and D and trimming were worked out from the DNA. Of 150,000 to 200,000 clones in the sample, approximately 88% are singletons; the top ten hold about 5%. V gave up 3 bases and J gave up 5 bases; unmatched junction bases: 10. Germline V lookup: CDR1 KGHSH, CDR2 LQKENI. The CDR3 runs 16 residues.

The source material was PBMCs or T cells enriched from blood (not recorded which). This TCR derives from a man in his sixties or seventies who had been exposed to COVID-19. The chain combines TRBV18 with TRBJ1-2, with 9 bases lining up with TRBD1. The CDR3 protein is CASSPPTGTGYYGYTF. The CDR3 bases are TGTGCCAGCTCACCTCCGACCGGGACAGGGTATTATGGCTACACCTTC.